The T cell receptor (beta chain) under discussion was sequenced for a study of T cells in Graves' hyperthyroidism and ophthalmopathy (dated by TCRdb to between 2018 and 2021). About the full investigation: Peripheral blood samples were taken at initial diagnosis, before any treatment was given. A discovery cohort of about 95 patients, approximately 45 with Graves' ophthalmopathy and 55 to 60 with stable Graves' hyperthyroidism, was used to find distinguishing TCR V-J signatures. Prospective prediction of ophthalmopathy was tested in an independent validation cohort consisting of 18 hyperthyroidism patients and approximately 16 patients who later progressed to ophthalmopathy. The roughly 91 discovery patients were randomly split 7:3 into training and test sets. Thyroid tissue and blood T-cell repertoires from roughly six Graves' hyperthyroidism patients were also compared in the study. After blood sampling, hyperthyroidism patients were treated with methimazole at a starting dose of 30 mg daily, and ophthalmopathy patients were treated with high-dose intravenous methylprednisolone. The paper reports TCR Vbeta CDR3 sequencing of over 130 peripheral blood samples: some 44 ophthalmopathy, about 75 hyperthyroidism and approximately 17 progressor patients.

The TCR beta CDR3 regions were amplified from RNA transcripts. The TCR CDR3 was subjected to a first round of RT-PCR using the HTBI primer set and the Qiagen OneStep RT-PCR kit. The libraries were constructed in a second round of multiplex PCR and then size-selected and purified. Libraries were sequenced paired-end with 100 bp reads on an Illumina HiSeq2000. Per the authors' processing: SOAPnuke was used to process the raw data, removing reads that contained adapters or uncalled bases, had a mean Phred below 15, or lacked an exact match to the constant primer or identifier. High-quality paired reads were merged with COPE v1.2.5, and unique nucleotide sequences were defined as clonotypes. Clonotypes were aligned to IMGT TRBV, TRBD and TRBJ reference segments using MiTCR v1.1. Only V-J combinations with frequency above 0.0001, covering 99% to 99.2% of repertoires, were analysed. A TCS score was defined as the ratio of F50 (clonal expansion) to E x V (chaos), with BLOSUM62-based TCRdist applied between CDR3 peptides within each V-J. Welch's t-statistics and random forest reduced several hundred V-J features to 13, which were used in a naive Bayes classifier (R e1071). TCRdb handled the public reads itself, with Q25 trimming in fastp and clone calling in MiXCR, and kept productive beta chains. Identical CDR3 protein sequences are pooled into one entry, listed with their most common genes and DNA. The V and J calls were determined by TCRdb, not by the authors. The sample yields hundreds of thousands of distinct CDR3 sequences; about 20% were counted once. About 34% of the sample comes from the top ten.

V is cut back by 3 bases and J by 8 bases, with 6 bases in the junction unmatched. The CDR3 spans 14 residues, from the cysteine through the phenylalanine. Only the CDR3 DNA is retained, 42 bases long and in frame from the first base. Per the germline V gene (reference sequence), SEHNR is the CDR1 and FQNEAQ is the CDR2. In the ophthalmopathy patients, disease was moderately to severely active, with a Clinical Activity Score of 3 or more, a NOSPECS grade of 4 or more, and a duration of less than 3 months. Exclusion was applied to patients with uncontrolled infections, other autoimmune diseases, pregnancy or lactation. Diagnoses were based on clinical symptoms, serum thyroxine and TRAb, thyroid ultrasound and orbital computed tomography. PBMCs were isolated from approximately 10 ml of fresh peripheral blood by Ficoll-Paque density gradient centrifugation. Trizol reagent was used to extract total RNA, and RNA quality was then checked on an Agilent 2100 Bioanalyzer.

A remark on this clonotype: The antigen it recognizes is unknown. The record has no base qualities; no much larger clone is one base away.

The research as a whole found: During validation, the model predicted progression to ophthalmopathy a median of roughly 7.1 months ahead of onset, with more than 60% sensitivity and 72% to 80% specificity. No statistical method was used to set the sample size in advance, and investigators knew the group allocation. A 13 V-J signature model separated ophthalmopathy from stable hyperthyroidism, with 87.88% sensitivity and 81% to 82% specificity in cross-validation and 80%/75% in testing. Most expanded thyroid clonotypes (frequency above 0.001) were also found in blood, which suggests that blood repertoires may mirror thyroid immune responses.

The sequenced sample consisted of blood. Recombination joined TRBV7-9 with TRBJ1-4; 7 of the junction bases match TRBD1. The sequence was obtained from a man younger than 45 with Graves' ophthalmopathy. The DNA sequence follows: TGTGCCAGCAGCTTCCGACAGGGAGAAGAAAAACTGTTTTTT. Its protein is CASSFRQGEEKLFF.